A single sample gave rise to the 20 T cell receptor beta chains below, sequenced in a study of beta chain features in type 1 diabetes. Every isolated RNA sample was fully reverse transcribed, so sequencing captured expressed TCRB transcripts. Assay: immunoSEQ multiplex PCR; the TCRdb copy retains only in-frame clones and omits some. The repertoire holds over 100,000 clones, under 40% seen once, with about 0.063% in the top ten. The specimen sequenced was stem cell memory CD4+ T cells from blood. Receptors originate from a woman aged 18-29 years in good health.

The sample holds one count of this clone. The chain carries TRBV7-9 and TRBJ2-1; D is perhaps TRBD2 (5 bases). The CDR3 is made up of 15 amino acids. Germline CDR1 SEHNR, CDR2 FQNEAQ (reference sequence). V dropped 10 bases and J dropped 0 bases, with 16 bases sitting between them. CDR3 nucleotides: TGTGCCACCCTAAATGCACGGGGCTCCTACAATGAGCAGTTCTTC. It specifies CATLNARGSYNEQFF.

This clone was observed a few times. This sequence joins TRBV7-2 and TRBJ2-6; D perhaps matches TRBD1 (6 bases). The V end was cut by 5 bases, the J end by 1 base, with 12 bases between. Germline values: CDR1 SGHTA, CDR2 FQGNSA. This CDR3 has 16 residues. CDR3 coding DNA: TGTGCCAGCAGCCTAACCACAGGGTCTGGGGCCAACGTCCTGACTTTC. Its translation: CASSLTTGSGANVLTF.

The rearrangement joins TRBV6-4 to TRBJ1-1, with D perhaps TRBD1 (5 bases). CDR3 length: 13 amino acids. The V gene's germline CDR1 is MRHNA and CDR2 SNTAGT. The V end was cut by 3 bases, the J end by 5 bases, with 10 bases between. The CDR3 reads CASSDEEGTEAFF. The CDR3 DNA sequence: TGTGCCAGCAGTGATGAGGAGGGGACTGAAGCTTTCTTT.

This clone was counted a few times. The gene calls are TRBV2 and TRBJ1-5; possible D gene TRBD1, 5 bases. V shed 3 bases and J shed 0 bases, with 12 bases lying between them. The CDR3 is 16 residues long. Germline V gene sequence: CDR1 SNHLY, CDR2 FYNNEI. The CDR3 loop is CASSEQGGGSNQPQHF. In DNA, the CDR3 is TGTGCCAGCAGTGAGCAAGGCGGGGGTAGCAATCAGCCCCAGCATTTT.

In its sample, this clone was seen a few times. CDR3 sequence reads: CASSLLGSSYNEQFF. In nucleotides, the CDR3 is TGCGCCAGCAGCTTGTTGGGGAGCTCCTACAATGAGCAGTTCTTC. The chain employs TRBV5-1 and TRBJ2-1, with D tentatively TRBD2 (5 bases). V gave up 1 base and J gave up 0 bases, with 8 bases separating them. The germline V gene encodes CDR1 SGHRS and CDR2 YFSETQ. The CDR3 contains 15 residues.

This chain connects TRBV11-2 to TRBJ2-3, with 7 nucleotides matching TRBD2. Looked up from germline, CDR1 is SGHAT and CDR2 is FQNNGV. After removal of 5 bases from V and 4 bases from J, the junction contained 9 bases not matched to a gene. CDR3 size: 15 residues. CDR3 sequence (DNA): TGTGCCAGCAGCACCCGGACTAGGAGTTCAGATACGCAGTATTTT. Protein sequence: CASSTRTRSSDTQYF.

The CDR3 DNA reads TGTGCCATCAGTGATCTATCAGGGAAAAACACTGAAGCTTTCTTT. This encodes CAISDLSGKNTEAFF. The rearrangement links TRBV10-3 to TRBJ1-1; D perhaps matches TRBD1 (5 bases). CDR1 and CDR2 from the germline V gene are ENHRY and SYGVKD. V dropped 3 bases and J dropped 2 bases, with 13 bases sitting between them. This CDR3 has 15 residues.

This clone was recorded only once. The gene calls are TRBV5-6 and TRBJ1-2; possibly TRBD1 for D (5 bases). Trimming left V 4 bases short and J 4 bases short, with 11 bases between. CDR1 SGHDT and CDR2 YYEEEE come from the germline V gene. There are 13 residues in the CDR3. The CDR3: CASSTRQLYGYTF. The CDR3 DNA follows: TGTGCCAGCAGCACCCGACAGCTCTATGGCTACACCTTC. Supplemented by reference TRBV5-6 and TRBJ1-2, the full variable domain reads DAGVTQSPTHLIKTRGQQVTLRCSPKSGHDTVSWYQQALGQGPQFIFQYYEEEERQRGNFPDRFSGHQFPNYSSELNVNALLLGDSALYLCASSTRQLYGYTFGSGTRLTVV.

There are a few counts of this clone. The chain combines TRBV6-5 with TRBJ2-5; D perhaps matches TRBD2 (6 bases). The CDR3 length is 13 residues. V shed 8 bases and J shed 2 bases, with 12 bases lying between them. Germline V CDR1 and CDR2: MNHEY, SVGAGI. For the CDR3, the DNA is TGTGCCAGCGCATTGGGAGGACAAGAGACCCAGTACTTC. It is translated as CASALGGQETQYF.

The V and J genes are TRBV7-3 and TRBJ2-6, with 7 positions matching TRBD1. Germline values: CDR1 SGHTA, CDR2 FQGTGA. This CDR3 comprises 18 residues. V was clipped by 4 bases and J by 1 base; unmatched bases: 10. In DNA, the CDR3 is TGTGCCAGCAGCTCAAGACAGGGACCCCTTTCTGGGGCCAACGTCCTGACTTTC. Protein: CASSSRQGPLSGANVLTF.

This clone was seen a few times. This chain links TRBV5-1 with TRBJ2-7; D may be TRBD1 (5 bases). The CDR3 loop spans 13 amino acids. CDR1 is SGHRS and CDR2 is YFSETQ in the germline V gene. The V and J ends lost 0 bases and 2 bases respectively, with 6 bases between them. This CDR3 is CASSLEQAYEQYF. In nucleotides, the CDR3 is TGCGCCAGCAGCTTGGAACAGGCCTACGAGCAGTACTTC.

J is TRBJ1-2 and V is TRBV27, with 9 bases fitting TRBD1. CDR3 length equals 15 residues. V dropped 4 bases and J dropped 5; count of bases not matched to a gene: 8. CDR1 MNHEY and CDR2 SMNVEV come from the germline V gene (reference sequence). Here the CDR3 DNA reads TGTGCCAGCAGTTCCATCGGGACAGGGTCATATGGCTACACCTTC. This sequence encodes CASSSIGTGSYGYTF.

This clone appeared a few times. The chain carries TRBV18 and TRBJ1-5; 10 nucleotides match TRBD1. Germline CDR1 is KGHSH and CDR2 is LQKENI. V was clipped by 3 bases and J by 4 bases; unmatched bases: 3. This CDR3 region has 15 residues. The CDR3: CASSPLGQGNQPQHF. CDR3 DNA sequence: TGTGCCAGCTCACCCTTGGGACAGGGGAATCAGCCCCAGCATTTT.

The chain combines TRBV4-2 with TRBJ1-4; 10 bases map to TRBD1. CDR1 is LGHNA, CDR2 YNFKEQ, per germline. After removal of 1 base from V and 3 bases from J, the junction contained 8 bases not matched to a gene. CDR3 size: 18 residues. As DNA, the CDR3 is TGTGCCAGCAGCCAAGCCAGGGGACAGGGGTACCCTAATGAAAAACTGTTTTTT. Residues: CASSQARGQGYPNEKLFF.

The chain carries TRBV5-1 and TRBJ2-1, with D maybe TRBD2 (5 bases). CDR3 size: 16 residues. Germline V gene data show CDR1 as SGHRS and CDR2 as YFSETQ. The V gene lost 1 base and the J gene lost 2 bases, with 13 bases spanning the gap. CDR3 amino acids: CASSLNGGFTYNEQFF. The CDR3 coding sequence is TGCGCCAGCAGCTTGAATGGCGGGTTCACCTACAATGAGCAGTTCTTC.

The chain joins TRBV29-1 to TRBJ2-2; 8 bases align to TRBD1. Trimming removed 3 bases from V and 6 bases from J; junction bases left unmatched: 9. Germline V CDR1 and CDR2: SQVTM, ANQGSEA. The CDR3 is made up of 15 amino acids. The CDR3 bases are TGCAGCGTTGACGTTGGCAGGGGGCTCGCCGGGGAGCTGTTTTTT. Translating it yields CSVDVGRGLAGELFF.

The V call is TRBV19, the J call TRBJ2-1; maybe TRBD2 (5 bases). From germline, CDR1 is LNHDA and CDR2 SQIVND (reference sequence). The CDR3 covers 13 residues. Trimming removed 7 bases at V and 8 bases at J, with 15 bases between. CDR3: CASKASLPDEQFF. The CDR3 DNA follows: TGTGCCAGTAAGGCTAGCCTCCCGGATGAGCAGTTCTTC.

This clone was seen more than once but under ten times. The chain uses TRBV28 and TRBJ2-3; 9 bases are a match to TRBD1. CDR3 length: 17 amino acids. With 5 bases clipped from V and 1 base from J, the junction kept 10 bases outside the gene matches. The V gene's germline CDR1 is MDHEN and CDR2 SYDVKM. The CDR3 sequence is CASSPIFRDRGTDTQYF. CDR3 nucleotide sequence: TGTGCCAGCAGTCCCATATTCCGGGACAGGGGCACAGATACGCAGTATTTT.

The V call is TRBV6-6, the J call TRBJ2-7; D may be TRBD1 (6 bases). V lost 4 bases and J 2 bases, leaving 15 bases between the germline ends. The CDR3 spans 15 residues. Germline V lookup: CDR1 MNHNY, CDR2 SVGAGI (reference sequence). For the CDR3, the DNA is TGTGCCAGCAGTTTCCGACAGGAGCTGGCCTACGAGCAGTACTTC. Its protein product is CASSFRQELAYEQYF.

The DNA of the CDR3 is TGTGCCAGCAGCTTAGTGGGATGGAGCGGGAGGCTTGGGGAAGAGACCCAGTACTTC. This encodes CASSLVGWSGRLGEETQYF. The chain couples TRBV7-2 to TRBJ2-5; TRBD2 matches 9 bases. The CDR3 is made up of 19 amino acids. V trimming: 1 base; J trimming: 3 bases; junction bases outside the gene matches: 15. Germline V gene data show CDR1 as SGHTA and CDR2 as FQGNSA.